The next 6 T cell receptor beta chains were all read from a single sample in a study of PD-1 blockade in mismatch repair-deficient tumors. Here immunoSEQ multiplex PCR was the method, and the copy in TCRdb shows in-frame clones only, minus some. The sample yields about 68,000 clones, about 72% seen once. The starting material was peripheral blood, obtained 2 weeks after starting pembrolizumab. The source is an adult with mismatch repair-deficient cancer.

The V gene is TRBV5-4, the J gene TRBJ2-2; 10 positions agree with TRBD1. The CDR3 spans 16 residues. Germline-derived CDR1 and CDR2 are SGHNT and YYREEE (reference sequence). Trimming at V came to 4 bases and at J to 4 bases, leaving 7 bases not matched to a gene. In DNA, the CDR3 is TGTGCCAGCAGCCCCGGGACAGGGGTCACCACCGGGGAGCTGTTTTTT. Amino acid sequence: CASSPGTGVTTGELFF.

There are a few counts of this clone. This rearrangement joins TRBV5-4 to TRBJ2-7; perhaps D is TRBD1 or TRBD2 (5 bases each). V lost 0 bases and J 5 bases, leaving 15 bases between the germline ends. Germline CDR1 is SGHNT and CDR2 is YYREEE (reference sequence). This CDR3 spans 15 amino acids. Here the CDR3 DNA reads TGTGCCAGCAGCTTGGCCGGGACCGCAAATGACGAGCAGTACTTC. It yields the protein CASSLAGTANDEQYF. Drawing the rest from reference TRBV5-4 and TRBJ2-7, the complete variable domain is ETGVTQSPTHLIKTRGQQVTLRCSSQSGHNTVSWYQQALGQGPQFIFQYYREEENGRGNFPPRFSGLQFPNYSSELNVNALELDDSALYLCASSLAGTANDEQYFGPGTRLTVT.

This clone was observed a handful of times. V usage is TRBV7-8 and J usage is TRBJ2-7, with D tentatively TRBD2 (7 bases). The V gene's germline CDR1 is SGHVS and CDR2 FQNEAQ. This CDR3 has 16 residues. V lost 0 bases, J lost 2 bases, and 14 bases lay in between. In DNA form, the CDR3 reads TGTGCCAGCAGCTTAGCGGGAGGGCGGGACACCTACGAGCAGTACTTC. Its translation: CASSLAGGRDTYEQYF.

The chain has TRBV11-2 and TRBJ2-1; the D gene could be TRBD1 or TRBD2 (5 bases each). CDR3 size: 12 residues. Germline CDR1 SGHAT, CDR2 FQNNGV. Deletions cut 11 bases from V and 6 bases from J, with 14 bases between. The CDR3 DNA sequence: TGTGCCTGTGGGGGACCCAGCAATGAGCAGTTCTTC. Encoded protein: CACGGPSNEQFF.

This sequence joins TRBV7-9 and TRBJ2-7; TRBD1 aligns across 12 bases. V lost 1 base to trimming and J lost 4 bases; unmatched junction nucleotides: 2. Germline V lookup: CDR1 SEHNR, CDR2 FQNEAQ (reference sequence). This CDR3 is 15 amino acids long. The CDR3 loop is CASSLEGQGAYEQYF. The DNA for the CDR3 is TGTGCCAGCAGCTTAGAGGGACAGGGGGCATACGAGCAGTACTTC.

This sequence joins TRBV7-3 and TRBJ1-5; 8 bases are a match to TRBD1. Germline V CDR1 and CDR2: SGHTA, FQGTGA. The CDR3 is made up of 14 amino acids. V dropped 5 bases and J dropped 7; count of bases not matched to a gene: 7. The CDR3 sequence is CASSTSTGGQPQHF. In DNA, the CDR3 is TGTGCCAGCAGCACCTCAACAGGGGGACAGCCCCAGCATTTT.